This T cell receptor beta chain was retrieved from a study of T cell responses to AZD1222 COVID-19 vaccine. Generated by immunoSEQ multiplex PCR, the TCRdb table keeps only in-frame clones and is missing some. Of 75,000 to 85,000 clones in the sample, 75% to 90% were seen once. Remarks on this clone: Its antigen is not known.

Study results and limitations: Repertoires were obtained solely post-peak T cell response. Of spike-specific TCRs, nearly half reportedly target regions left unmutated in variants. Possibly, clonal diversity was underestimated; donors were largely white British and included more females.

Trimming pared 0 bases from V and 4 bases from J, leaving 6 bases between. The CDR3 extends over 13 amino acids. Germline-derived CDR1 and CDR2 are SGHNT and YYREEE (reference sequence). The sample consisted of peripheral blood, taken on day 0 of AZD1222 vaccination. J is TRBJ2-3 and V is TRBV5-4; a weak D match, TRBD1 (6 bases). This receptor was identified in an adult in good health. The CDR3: CASSLDRADTQYF. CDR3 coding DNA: TGTGCCAGCAGCTTGGACAGGGCAGATACGCAGTATTTT.